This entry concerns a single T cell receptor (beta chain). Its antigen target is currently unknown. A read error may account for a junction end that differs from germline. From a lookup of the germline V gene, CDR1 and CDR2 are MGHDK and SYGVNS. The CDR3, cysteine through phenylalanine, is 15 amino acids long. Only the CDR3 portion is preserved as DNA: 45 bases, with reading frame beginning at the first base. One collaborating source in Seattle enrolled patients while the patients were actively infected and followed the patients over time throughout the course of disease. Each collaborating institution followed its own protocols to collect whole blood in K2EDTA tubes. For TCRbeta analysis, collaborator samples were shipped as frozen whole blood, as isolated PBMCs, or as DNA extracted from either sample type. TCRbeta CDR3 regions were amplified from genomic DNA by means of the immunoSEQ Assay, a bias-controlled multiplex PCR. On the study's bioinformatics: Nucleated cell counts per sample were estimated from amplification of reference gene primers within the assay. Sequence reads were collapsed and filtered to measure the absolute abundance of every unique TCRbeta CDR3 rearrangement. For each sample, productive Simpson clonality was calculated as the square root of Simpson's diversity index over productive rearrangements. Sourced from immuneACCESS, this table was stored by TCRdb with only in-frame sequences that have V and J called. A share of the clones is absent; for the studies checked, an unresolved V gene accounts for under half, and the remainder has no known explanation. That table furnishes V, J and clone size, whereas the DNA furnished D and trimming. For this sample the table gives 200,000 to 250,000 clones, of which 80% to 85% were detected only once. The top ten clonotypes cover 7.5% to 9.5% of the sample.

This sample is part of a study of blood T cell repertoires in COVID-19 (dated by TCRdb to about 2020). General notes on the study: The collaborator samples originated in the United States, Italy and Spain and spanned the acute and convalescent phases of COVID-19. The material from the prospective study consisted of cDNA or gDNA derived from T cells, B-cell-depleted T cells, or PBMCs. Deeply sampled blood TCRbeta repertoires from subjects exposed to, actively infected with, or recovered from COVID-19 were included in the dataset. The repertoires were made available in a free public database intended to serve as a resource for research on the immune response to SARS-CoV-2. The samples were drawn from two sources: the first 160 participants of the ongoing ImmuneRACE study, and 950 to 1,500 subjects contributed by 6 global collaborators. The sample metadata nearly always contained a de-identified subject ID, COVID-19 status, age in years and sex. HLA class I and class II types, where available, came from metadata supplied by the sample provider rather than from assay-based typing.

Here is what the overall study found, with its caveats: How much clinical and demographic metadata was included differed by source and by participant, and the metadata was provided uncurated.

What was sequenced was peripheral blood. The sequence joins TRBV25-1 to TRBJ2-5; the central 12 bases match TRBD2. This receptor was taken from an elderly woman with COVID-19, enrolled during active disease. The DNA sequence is TGTGCCAGCAGAGAATGGACTAGCGGGGAAGAGACCCAGTACTTC. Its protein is CASREWTSGEETQYF.